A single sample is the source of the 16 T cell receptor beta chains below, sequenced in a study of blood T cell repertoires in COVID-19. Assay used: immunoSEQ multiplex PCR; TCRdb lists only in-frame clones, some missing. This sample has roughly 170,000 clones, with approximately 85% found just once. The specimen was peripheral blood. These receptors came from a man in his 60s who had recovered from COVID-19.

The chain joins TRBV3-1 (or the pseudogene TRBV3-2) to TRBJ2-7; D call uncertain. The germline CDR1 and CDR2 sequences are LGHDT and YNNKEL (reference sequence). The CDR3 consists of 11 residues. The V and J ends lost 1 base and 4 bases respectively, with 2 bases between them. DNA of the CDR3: TGTGCCAGCAGCCAAGCATACGAGCAGTACTTC. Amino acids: CASSQAYEQYF.

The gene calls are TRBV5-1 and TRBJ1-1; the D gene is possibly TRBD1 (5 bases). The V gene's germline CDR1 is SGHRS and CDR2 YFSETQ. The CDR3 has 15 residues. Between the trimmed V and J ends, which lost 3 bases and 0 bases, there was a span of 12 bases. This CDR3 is CASSSRTSMNTEAFF. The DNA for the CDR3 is TGCGCCAGCAGCTCACGGACATCCATGAACACTGAAGCTTTCTTT.

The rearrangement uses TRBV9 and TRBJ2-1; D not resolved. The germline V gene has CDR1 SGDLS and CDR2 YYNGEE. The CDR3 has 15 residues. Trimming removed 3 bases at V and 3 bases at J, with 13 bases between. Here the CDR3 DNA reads TGTGCCAGCAGCGCATTTTCGGCGGACTACAATGAGCAGTTCTTC. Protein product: CASSAFSADYNEQFF. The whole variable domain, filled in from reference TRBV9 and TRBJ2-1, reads DSGVTQTPKHLITATGQRVTLRCSPRSGDLSVYWYQQSLDQGLQFLIQYYNGEERAKGNILERFSAQQFPDLHSELNLSSLELGDSALYFCASSAFSADYNEQFFGPGTRLTVL.

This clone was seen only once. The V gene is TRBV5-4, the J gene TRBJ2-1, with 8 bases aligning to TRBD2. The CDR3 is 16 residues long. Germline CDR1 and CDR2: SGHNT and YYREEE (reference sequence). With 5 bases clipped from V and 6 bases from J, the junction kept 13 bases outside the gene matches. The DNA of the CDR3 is TGTGCCAGCAGTTCGGGGGGGCAGGGCCCAAGCAATGAGCAGTTCTTC. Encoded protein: CASSSGGQGPSNEQFF.

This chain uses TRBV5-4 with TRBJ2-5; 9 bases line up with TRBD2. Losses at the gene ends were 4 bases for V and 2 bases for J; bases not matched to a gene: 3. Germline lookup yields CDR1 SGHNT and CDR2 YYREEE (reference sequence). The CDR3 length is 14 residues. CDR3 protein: CASSRSGGQETQYF. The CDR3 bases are TGTGCCAGCAGCCGTAGCGGGGGTCAAGAGACCCAGTACTTC.

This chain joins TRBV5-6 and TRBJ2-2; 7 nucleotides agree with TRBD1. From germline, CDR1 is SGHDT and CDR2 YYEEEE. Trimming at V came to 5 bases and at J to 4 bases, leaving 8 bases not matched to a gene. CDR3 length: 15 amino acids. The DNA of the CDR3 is TGTGCCAGCAGTCCACCGGGACAGATCACCGGGGAGCTGTTTTTT. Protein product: CASSPPGQITGELFF.

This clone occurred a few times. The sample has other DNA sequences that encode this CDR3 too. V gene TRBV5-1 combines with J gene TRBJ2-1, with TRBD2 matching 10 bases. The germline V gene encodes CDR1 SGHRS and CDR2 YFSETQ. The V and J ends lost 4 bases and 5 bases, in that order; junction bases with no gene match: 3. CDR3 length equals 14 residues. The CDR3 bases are TGCGCCAGCAGCGCAGGGACTAGCGACAATGAGCAGTTCTTC. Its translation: CASSAGTSDNEQFF.

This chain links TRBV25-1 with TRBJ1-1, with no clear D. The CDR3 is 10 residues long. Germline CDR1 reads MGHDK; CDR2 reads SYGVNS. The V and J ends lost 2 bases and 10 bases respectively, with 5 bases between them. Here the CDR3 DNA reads TGTGCCAGCAGTGAAGGTAGAGCTTTCTTT. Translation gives CASSEGRAFF. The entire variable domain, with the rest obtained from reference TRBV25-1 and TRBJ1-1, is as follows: EADIYQTPRYLVIGTGKKITLECSQTMGHDKMYWYQQDPGMELHLIHYSYGVNSTEKGDLSSESTVSRIRTEHFPLTLESARPSHTSQYLCASSEGRAFFGQGTRLTVV.

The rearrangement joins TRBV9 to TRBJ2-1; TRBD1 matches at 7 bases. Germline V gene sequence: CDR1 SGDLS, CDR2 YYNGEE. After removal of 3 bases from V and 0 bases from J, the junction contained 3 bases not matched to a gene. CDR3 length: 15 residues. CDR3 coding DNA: TGTGCCAGCAGCGAACGGGACAGCTCCTACAATGAGCAGTTCTTC. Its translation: CASSERDSSYNEQFF.

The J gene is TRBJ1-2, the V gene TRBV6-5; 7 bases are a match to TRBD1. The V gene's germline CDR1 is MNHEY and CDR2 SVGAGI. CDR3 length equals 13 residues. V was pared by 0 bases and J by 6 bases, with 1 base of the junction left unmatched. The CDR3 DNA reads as TGTGCCAGCAGTTACTCACAGGGGAATGGCTACACCTTC. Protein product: CASSYSQGNGYTF.

CDR3 amino acids: CASSLVAGQYSGNTIYF. As DNA, the CDR3 is TGTGCCAGCAGCTTAGTAGCGGGACAGTACTCTGGAAACACCATATATTTT. The chain links TRBV7-2 to TRBJ1-3, with 7 nucleotides matching TRBD1. V lost 1 base, J lost 0 bases, and 6 bases stayed unmatched. CDR1 SGHTA and CDR2 FQGNSA come from the germline V gene. The CDR3 length is 17 residues.

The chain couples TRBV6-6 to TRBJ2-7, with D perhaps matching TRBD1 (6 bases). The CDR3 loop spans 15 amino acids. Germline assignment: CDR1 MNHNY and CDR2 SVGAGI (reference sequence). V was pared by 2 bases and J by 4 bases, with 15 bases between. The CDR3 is CASSYGRQGRYEQYF. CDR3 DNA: TGTGCCAGCAGTTACGGGCGGCAGGGGCGTTACGAGCAGTACTTC.

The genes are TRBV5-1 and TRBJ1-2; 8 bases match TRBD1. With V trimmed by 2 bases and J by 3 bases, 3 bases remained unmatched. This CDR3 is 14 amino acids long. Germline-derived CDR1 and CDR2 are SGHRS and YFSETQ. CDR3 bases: TGCGCCAGCAGCTTACAGGGGGAGGACTATGGCTACACCTTC. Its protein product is CASSLQGEDYGYTF.

The CDR3 DNA is TGTGCCAGTACCTTCGACAGGTCCCCTGGGGCCAACGTCCTGACTTTC. As protein: CASTFDRSPGANVLTF. The chain combines TRBV19 with TRBJ2-6; weak D call: TRBD1 (6 bases). The CDR3 spans 16 residues. The germline V gene has CDR1 LNHDA and CDR2 SQIVND (reference sequence). V lost 7 bases and J 2 bases, leaving 15 bases between the germline ends.

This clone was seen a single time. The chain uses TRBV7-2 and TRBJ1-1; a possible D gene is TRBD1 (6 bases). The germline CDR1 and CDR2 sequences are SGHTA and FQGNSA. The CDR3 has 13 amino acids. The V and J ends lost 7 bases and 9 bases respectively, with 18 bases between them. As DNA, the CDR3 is TGTGCCAGCACTTCCCGCGGGGGGGCCCAAGCTTTCTTT. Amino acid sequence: CASTSRGGAQAFF.

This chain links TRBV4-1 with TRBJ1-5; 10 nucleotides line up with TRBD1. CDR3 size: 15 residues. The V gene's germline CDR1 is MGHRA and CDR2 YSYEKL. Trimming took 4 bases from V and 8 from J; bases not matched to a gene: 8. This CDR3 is CASSPFGQGDEPQHF. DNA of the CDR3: TGCGCCAGCAGCCCGTTCGGACAGGGGGACGAGCCCCAGCATTTT.